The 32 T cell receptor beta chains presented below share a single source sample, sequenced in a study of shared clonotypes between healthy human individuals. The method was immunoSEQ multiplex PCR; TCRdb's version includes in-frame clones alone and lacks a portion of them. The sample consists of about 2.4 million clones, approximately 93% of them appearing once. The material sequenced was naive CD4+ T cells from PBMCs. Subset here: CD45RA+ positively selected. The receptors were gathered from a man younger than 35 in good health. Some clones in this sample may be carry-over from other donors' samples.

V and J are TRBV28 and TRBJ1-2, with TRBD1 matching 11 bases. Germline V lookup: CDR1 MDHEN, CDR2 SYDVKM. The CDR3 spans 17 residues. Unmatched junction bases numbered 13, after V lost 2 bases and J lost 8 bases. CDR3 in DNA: TGTGCCAGCAGTTTAATGGTGGGGACAGGGGGGGCTGAGGGCTACACCTTC. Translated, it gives CASSLMVGTGGAEGYTF.

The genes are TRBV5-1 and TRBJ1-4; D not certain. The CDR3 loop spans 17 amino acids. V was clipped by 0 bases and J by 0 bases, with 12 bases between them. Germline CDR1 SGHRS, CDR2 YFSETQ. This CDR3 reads CASSLAPPGATNEKLFF. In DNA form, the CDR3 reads TGCGCCAGCAGCTTGGCGCCCCCGGGAGCAACTAATGAAAAACTGTTTTTT.

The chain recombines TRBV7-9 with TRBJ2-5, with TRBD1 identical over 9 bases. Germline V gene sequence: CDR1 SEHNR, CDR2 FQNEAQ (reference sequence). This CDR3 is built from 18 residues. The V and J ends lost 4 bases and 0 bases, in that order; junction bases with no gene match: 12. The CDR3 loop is CASSSSTGGQSYQETQYF. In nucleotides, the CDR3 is TGTGCCAGCAGCTCTTCGACAGGGGGGCAGTCGTACCAAGAGACCCAGTACTTC.

CDR3 region: CAISDRDRSSGNTIYF. The CDR3 nucleotides are TGTGCCATCAGTGACCGGGACCGGAGCTCTGGAAACACCATATATTTT. The chain is built from TRBV10-3 and TRBJ1-3, with D possibly matching TRBD1 (5 bases). Trimming took 3 bases from V and 0 from J, leaving 12 bases between them. Germline loops: CDR1 ENHRY, CDR2 SYGVKD. This CDR3 region has 16 residues.

The CDR3 loop is CASSPAGTRGSGEQFF. The CDR3 DNA reads TGCGCCAGCAGCCCGGCCGGGACTAGGGGTTCTGGTGAGCAGTTCTTC. This chain connects TRBV5-1 to TRBJ2-1; 8 positions agree with TRBD2. CDR1 SGHRS and CDR2 YFSETQ come from the germline V gene. The CDR3 runs 16 residues. V lost 4 bases and J lost 9; bases outside the gene matches: 15. Full variable domain (outside the CDR3, taken from reference TRBV5-1 and TRBJ2-1): KAGVTQTPRYLIKTRGQQVTLSCSPISGHRSVSWYQQTPGQGLQFLFEYFSETQRNKGNFPGRFSGRQFSNSRSEMNVSTLELGDSALYLCASSPAGTRGSGEQFFGPGTRLTVL.

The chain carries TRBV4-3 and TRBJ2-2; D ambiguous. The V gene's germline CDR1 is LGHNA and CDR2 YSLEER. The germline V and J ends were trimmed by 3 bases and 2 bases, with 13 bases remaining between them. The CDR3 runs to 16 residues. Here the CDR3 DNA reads TGCGCCAGCAGCCAGGGTTATAGGGCAAACACCGGGGAGCTGTTTTTT. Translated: CASSQGYRANTGELFF.

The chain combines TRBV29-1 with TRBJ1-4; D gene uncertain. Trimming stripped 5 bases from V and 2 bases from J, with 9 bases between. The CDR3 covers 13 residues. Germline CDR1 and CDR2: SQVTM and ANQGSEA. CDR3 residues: CSVTGRTNEKLFF. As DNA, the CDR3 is TGCAGCGTTACGGGGAGGACTAATGAAAAACTGTTTTTT.

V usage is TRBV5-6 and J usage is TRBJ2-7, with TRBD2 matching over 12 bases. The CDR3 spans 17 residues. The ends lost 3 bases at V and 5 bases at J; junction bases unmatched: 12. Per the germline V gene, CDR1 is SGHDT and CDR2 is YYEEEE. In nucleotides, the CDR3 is TGTGCCAGCAGCTCCAGGGCTAGCGGGAGGGCAGTTCACGAGCAGTACTTC. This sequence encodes CASSSRASGRAVHEQYF.

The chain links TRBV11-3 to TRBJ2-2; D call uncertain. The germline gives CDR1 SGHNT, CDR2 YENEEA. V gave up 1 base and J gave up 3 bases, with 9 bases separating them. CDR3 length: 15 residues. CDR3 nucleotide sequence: TGTGCCAGCAGCTTAGGTCAGATGCACACCGGGGAGCTGTTTTTT. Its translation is CASSLGQMHTGELFF.

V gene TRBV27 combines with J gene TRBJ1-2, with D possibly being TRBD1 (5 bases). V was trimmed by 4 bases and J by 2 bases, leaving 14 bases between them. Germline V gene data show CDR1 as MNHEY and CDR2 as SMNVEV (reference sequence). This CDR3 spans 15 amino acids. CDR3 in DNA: TGTGCCAGCAGTTACGACCGGGGCTTCAACTATGGCTACACCTTC. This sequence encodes CASSYDRGFNYGYTF.

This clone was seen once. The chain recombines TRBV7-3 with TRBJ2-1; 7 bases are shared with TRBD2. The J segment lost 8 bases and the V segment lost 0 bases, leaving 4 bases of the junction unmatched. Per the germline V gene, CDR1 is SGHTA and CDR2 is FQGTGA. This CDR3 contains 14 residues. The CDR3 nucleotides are TGTGCCAGCAGCTTAACGGGAGGGCACGATGAGCAGTTCTTC. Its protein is CASSLTGGHDEQFF. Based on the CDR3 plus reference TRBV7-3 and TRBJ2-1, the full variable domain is GAGVSQTPSNKVTEKGKYVELRCDPISGHTALYWYRQSLGQGPEFLIYFQGTGAADDSGLPNDRFFAVRPEGSVSTLKIQRTERGDSAVYLCASSLTGGHDEQFFGPGTRLTVL.

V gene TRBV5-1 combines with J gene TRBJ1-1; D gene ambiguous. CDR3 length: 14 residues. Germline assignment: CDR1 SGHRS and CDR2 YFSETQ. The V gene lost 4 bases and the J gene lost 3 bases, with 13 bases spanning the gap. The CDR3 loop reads CASSTGTPDTEAFF. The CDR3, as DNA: TGCGCCAGCAGCACGGGAACCCCGGACACTGAAGCTTTCTTT. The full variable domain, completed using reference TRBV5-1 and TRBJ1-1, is KAGVTQTPRYLIKTRGQQVTLSCSPISGHRSVSWYQQTPGQGLQFLFEYFSETQRNKGNFPGRFSGRQFSNSRSEMNVSTLELGDSALYLCASSTGTPDTEAFFGQGTRLTVV.

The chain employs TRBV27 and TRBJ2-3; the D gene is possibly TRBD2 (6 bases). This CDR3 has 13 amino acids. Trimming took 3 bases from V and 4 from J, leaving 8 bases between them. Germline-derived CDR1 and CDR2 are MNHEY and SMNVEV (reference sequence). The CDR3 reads CASSFWGADTQYF. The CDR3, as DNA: TGTGCCAGCAGTTTCTGGGGGGCAGATACGCAGTATTTT.

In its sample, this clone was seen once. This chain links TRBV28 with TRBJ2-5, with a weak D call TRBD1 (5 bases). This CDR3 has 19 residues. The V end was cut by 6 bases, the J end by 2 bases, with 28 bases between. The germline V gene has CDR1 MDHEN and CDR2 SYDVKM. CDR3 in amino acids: CASSTYLAGKGARQETQYF. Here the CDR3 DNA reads TGTGCCAGCAGCACATATTTGGCAGGGAAAGGTGCGAGGCAAGAGACCCAGTACTTC.

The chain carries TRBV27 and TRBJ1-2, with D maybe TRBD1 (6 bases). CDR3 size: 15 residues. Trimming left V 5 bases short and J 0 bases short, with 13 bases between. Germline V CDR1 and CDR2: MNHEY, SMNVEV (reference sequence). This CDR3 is CASSPRGGTNYGYTF. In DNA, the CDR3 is TGTGCCAGCAGTCCCCGAGGGGGGACTAACTATGGCTACACCTTC.

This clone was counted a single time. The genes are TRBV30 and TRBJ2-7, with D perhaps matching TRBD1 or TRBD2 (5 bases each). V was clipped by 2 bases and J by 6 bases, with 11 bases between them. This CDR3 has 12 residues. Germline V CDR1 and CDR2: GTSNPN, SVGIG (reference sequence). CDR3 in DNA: TGTGCCTGGAGTCTTTCGGGACCCGAGCAGTACTTC. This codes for CAWSLSGPEQYF.

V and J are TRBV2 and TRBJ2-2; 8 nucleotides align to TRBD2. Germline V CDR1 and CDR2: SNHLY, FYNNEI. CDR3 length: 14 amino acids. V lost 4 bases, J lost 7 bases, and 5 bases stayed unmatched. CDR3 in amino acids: CASSGAGAGGELFF. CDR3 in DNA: TGTGCCAGCAGTGGAGCGGGGGCGGGCGGGGAGCTGTTTTTT.

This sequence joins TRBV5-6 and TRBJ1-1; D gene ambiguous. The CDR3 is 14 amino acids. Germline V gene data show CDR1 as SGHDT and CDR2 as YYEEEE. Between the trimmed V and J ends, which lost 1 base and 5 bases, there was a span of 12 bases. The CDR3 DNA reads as TGTGCCAGCAGCTTGTCGCGGAGGTGGACTGAAGCTTTCTTT. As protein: CASSLSRRWTEAFF.

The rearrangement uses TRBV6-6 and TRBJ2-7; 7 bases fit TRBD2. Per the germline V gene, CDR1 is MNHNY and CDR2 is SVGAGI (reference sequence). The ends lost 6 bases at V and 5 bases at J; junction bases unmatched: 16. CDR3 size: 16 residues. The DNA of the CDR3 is TGTGCCAGCAGCCGAGTAACCGGGACTACGGCCCACGAGCAGTACTTC. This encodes CASSRVTGTTAHEQYF.

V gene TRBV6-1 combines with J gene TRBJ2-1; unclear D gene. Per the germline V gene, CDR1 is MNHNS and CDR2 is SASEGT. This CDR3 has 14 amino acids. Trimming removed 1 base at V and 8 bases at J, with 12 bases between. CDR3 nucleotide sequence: TGTGCCAGCAGTGAAGGTGCAGCTATCGATGAGCAGTTCTTC. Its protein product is CASSEGAAIDEQFF.

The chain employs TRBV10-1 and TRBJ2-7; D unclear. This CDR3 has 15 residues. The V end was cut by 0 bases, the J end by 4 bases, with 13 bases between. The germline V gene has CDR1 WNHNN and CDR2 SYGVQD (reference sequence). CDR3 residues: CASSESWGKGYEQYF. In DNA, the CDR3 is TGCGCCAGCAGTGAGTCTTGGGGAAAGGGTTACGAGCAGTACTTC.

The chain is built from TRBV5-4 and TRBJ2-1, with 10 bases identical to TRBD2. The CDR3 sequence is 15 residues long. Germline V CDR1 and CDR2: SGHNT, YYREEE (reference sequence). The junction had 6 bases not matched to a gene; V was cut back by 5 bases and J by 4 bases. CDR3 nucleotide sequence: TGTGCCAGCAGTCATAGCGGGGGGCTTTACAATGAGCAGTTCTTC. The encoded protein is CASSHSGGLYNEQFF.

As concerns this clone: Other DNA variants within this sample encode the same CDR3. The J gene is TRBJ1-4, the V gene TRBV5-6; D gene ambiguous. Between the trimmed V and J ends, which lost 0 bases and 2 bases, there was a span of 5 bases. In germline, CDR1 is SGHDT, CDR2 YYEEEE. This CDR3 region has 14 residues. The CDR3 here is CASSLGRTNEKLFF. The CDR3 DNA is TGTGCCAGCAGCTTGGGACGGACTAATGAAAAACTGTTTTTT.

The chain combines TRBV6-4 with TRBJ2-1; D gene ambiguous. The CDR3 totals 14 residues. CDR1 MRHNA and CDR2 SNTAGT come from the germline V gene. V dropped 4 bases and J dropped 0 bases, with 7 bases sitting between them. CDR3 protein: CASSVMSSYNEQFF. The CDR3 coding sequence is TGTGCCAGCAGTGTAATGAGCTCCTACAATGAGCAGTTCTTC.

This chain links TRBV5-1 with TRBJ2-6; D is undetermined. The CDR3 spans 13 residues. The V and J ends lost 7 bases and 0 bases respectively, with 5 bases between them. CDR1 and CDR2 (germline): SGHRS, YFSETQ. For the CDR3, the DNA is TGCGCCAGCGGAAGCTCTGGGGCCAACGTCCTGACTTTC. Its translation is CASGSSGANVLTF.

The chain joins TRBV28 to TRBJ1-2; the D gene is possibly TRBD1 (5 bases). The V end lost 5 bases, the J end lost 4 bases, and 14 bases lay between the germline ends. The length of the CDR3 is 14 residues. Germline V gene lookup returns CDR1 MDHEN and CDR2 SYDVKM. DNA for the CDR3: TGTGCCAGCAGTAGACAGAGAACAGGCTATGGCTACACCTTC. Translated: CASSRQRTGYGYTF.

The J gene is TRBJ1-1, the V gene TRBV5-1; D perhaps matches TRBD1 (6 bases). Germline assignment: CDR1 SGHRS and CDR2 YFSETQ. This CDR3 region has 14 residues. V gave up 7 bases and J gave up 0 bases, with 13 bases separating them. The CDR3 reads CASSRGAMNTEAFF. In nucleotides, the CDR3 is TGCGCCAGCTCCAGGGGTGCCATGAACACTGAAGCTTTCTTT.

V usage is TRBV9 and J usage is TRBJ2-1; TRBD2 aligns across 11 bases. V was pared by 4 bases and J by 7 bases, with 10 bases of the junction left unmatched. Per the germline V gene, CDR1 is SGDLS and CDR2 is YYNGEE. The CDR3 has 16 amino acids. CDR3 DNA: TGTGCCAGCAGCTTAAAACTAGCGGGAGCTTCTAATGAGCAGTTCTTC. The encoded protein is CASSLKLAGASNEQFF.

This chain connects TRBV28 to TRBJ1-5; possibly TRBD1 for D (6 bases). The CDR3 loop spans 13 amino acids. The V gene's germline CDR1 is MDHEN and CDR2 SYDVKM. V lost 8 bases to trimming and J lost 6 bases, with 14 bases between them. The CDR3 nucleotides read TGTGCCAGCTATTCAGGGGCGGGTCAGCCCCAGCATTTT. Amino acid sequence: CASYSGAGQPQHF.

This chain's CDR3 is CASSVPPPGLYYGYTF. CDR3 nucleotide sequence: TGTGCCAGCAGTGTCCCCCCACCCGGGCTCTACTATGGCTACACCTTC. The J gene is TRBJ1-2, the V gene TRBV28; D uncertain. The CDR3 length is 16 residues. Germline lookup yields CDR1 MDHEN and CDR2 SYDVKM. Between the trimmed V and J ends, which lost 5 bases and 3 bases, there was a span of 19 bases.

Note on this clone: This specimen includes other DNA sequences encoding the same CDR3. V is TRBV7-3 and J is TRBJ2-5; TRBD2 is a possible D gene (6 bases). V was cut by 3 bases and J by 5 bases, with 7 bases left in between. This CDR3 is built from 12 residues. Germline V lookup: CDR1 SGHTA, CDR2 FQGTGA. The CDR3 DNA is TGTGCCAGCAGCTTTGGGGGGGAGACCCAGTACTTC. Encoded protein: CASSFGGETQYF.

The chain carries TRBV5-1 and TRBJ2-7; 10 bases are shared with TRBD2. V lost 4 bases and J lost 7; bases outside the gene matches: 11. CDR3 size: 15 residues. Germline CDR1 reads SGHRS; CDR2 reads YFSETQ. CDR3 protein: CASSPELAGRGEQYF. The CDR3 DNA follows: TGCGCCAGCAGCCCGGAACTAGCGGGGAGGGGTGAGCAGTACTTC.